This paragraph covers one TCR beta chain sequence. Antigen unknown. Distinct nucleotide sequences in the sample also encode this CDR3. This entry comes from a study of cytomegalovirus exposure and HLA in healthy donors. Study-level information: Sequencing of 150 million to 200 million T cells in an earlier analysis found more than 100 million unique TCR beta sequences.

Points from the study as a whole: Later, TCR association rates were found to vary by HLA locus, highest for DRB1 and lowest for HLA-C.

The CDR3 totals 14 residues. Looked up from germline, CDR1 is SGHAT and CDR2 is FQNNGV. Trimming at V came to 5 bases and at J to 2 bases, leaving 2 bases not matched to a gene. Likely unrecorded immune exposures existed in these nominally healthy donors. PCR amplification relied on 60 Vbeta primers (plus 13 Jbeta primers). How the authors handled the data: Later analysis identified tens of millions of unique TCR beta chains, approximately 10 million shared. Sequencing was performed with immunoSEQ multiplex PCR; in TCRdb, only in-frame clones are kept and a portion is missing. That table supplies the V and J calls and clone size; D and trimming were determined from the DNA. The sample holds about 200,000 clones.

The chain uses TRBV11-2 and TRBJ2-3; TRBD2 aligns across 9 bases. The clonotype was recovered from a girl aged 2 to 9 in good health and CMV-seropositive. The material sequenced was PBMCs. Written as DNA, the CDR3 is TGTGCCAGCAGCCGGACTAGCGACACAGATACGCAGTATTTT. As protein: CASSRTSDTDTQYF.